The text below deals with one T cell receptor beta chain. Its antigen is still unknown. The sample belongs to a study of cytomegalovirus exposure and HLA in healthy donors. Vbeta (60) and Jbeta (13) primers were used in the PCR. This table comes from immunoSEQ multiplex PCR, and its TCRdb copy is limited to in-frame clones, with some not included. Among about 170,000 clones listed, 75% to 85% were seen once. Germline assignment: CDR1 LNHNV and CDR2 YYDKDF (reference sequence). V was pared by 1 base and J by 6 bases, with 16 bases between. CDR3 size: 16 residues. Study results and limitations: CMV serostatus was the sole immune exposure data available. Clonal expansion was found to be greater in HLA-associated TCR beta chains than in equally common others in a later analysis.

The chain is built from TRBV15 and TRBJ2-1, with a tentative D call TRBD2 (6 bases). This TCR was recovered from a female donor in good health and CMV-seronegative. Sequencing input: PBMCs. Here the CDR3 DNA reads TGTGCCACCAGCAGAGGCGGCGGGGCACCCCTCAATGAGCAGTTCTTC. It codes for CATSRGGGAPLNEQFF.